The present TCR beta chain was sequenced within a study of blood T cell repertoires in COVID-19. Study overall: Specimens from acute and convalescent COVID-19 originated in the United States, Italy and Spain. PBMCs, B-cell-depleted T cells, or T cells were the source of the cDNA or gDNA that made up the material.

The junction had 4 bases not matched to a gene; V was cut back by 2 bases and J by 0 bases. Germline CDR1 reads SGDLS; CDR2 reads YYNGEE. The CDR3 is made up of 16 amino acids. The table came from immunoSEQ multiplex PCR; TCRdb's copy has only in-frame clones and leaves some out. The repertoire consists of roughly 230,000 clones, with roughly 84% occurring once and the leading ten covering around 0.89%. Sequences were obtained from peripheral blood. This chain links TRBV9 with TRBJ1-4, with TRBD1 identical over 7 bases. This receptor was obtained from a middle-aged man with acute or convalescent COVID-19. The CDR3 DNA reads as TGTGCCAGCAGCGTGGATACAGGGGCAACTAATGAAAAACTGTTTTTT. Its translation is CASSVDTGATNEKLFF.